The entry that follows covers one T cell receptor beta chain sequence. Its antigen is still unknown. The sample belongs to a study of CXCR3-negative and CXCR3-positive naive CD8 T cells. This CDR3 has 14 amino acids. Germline V lookup: CDR1 MGHRA, CDR2 YSYEKL. CD45RO-CCR7+CD27+CD95- expression identified naive CD8+ T cells. The authors made the TRB cDNA libraries by 5' RACE using UMI labels. TCRdb reprocessed the 5' RACE reads and keeps a single row for each CDR3 protein, giving no DNA. This table holds 130,000 or so distinct CDR3 sequences. Study-wide findings and caveats: Similarly elevated diversity marked both naive subsets, with memory CD8+ cells showing far lower diversity. Greater hydrophobicity was found in TRB CDR3s of CXCR3-positive naive cells than of CXCR3-negative naive cells. CXCR3 levels fell partly with cryopreservation; most assays relied on fresh PBMCs.

This TCR came from a human donor in good health. Some clones in this sample may be carry-over from other donors' samples. Sequenced: naive CXCR3+ CD8+ T cells from blood. Subset noted: CD45RO-CCR7+CD27+CD95- naive CD8+ T cells expressing CXCR3 (TNR3+). The chain has TRBV4-1 and TRBJ1-6; TCRdb outputs TRBD1, but without DNA this stays unchecked. The CDR3 protein is CASSPDAGNSPLHF.